Sequencing of this TCR beta chain was carried out in a study of PD-L1 blockade in urothelial cancer. Study as a whole: Blood analyses occurred 3 weeks (second dose) and 6 weeks post treatment start.

Patients suffered from locally advanced or metastatic urothelial carcinoma. The templates were synthetic TCR analogs, and they were spiked into each PCR. Sequenced by immunoSEQ multiplex PCR; TCRdb stores in-frame clones only, minus some. The top ten hold roughly 31% of the sample, which has 28,000 or so clones, about 88% seen once. Looked up from germline, CDR1 is SGHRS and CDR2 is YFSETQ. V lost 0 bases to trimming and J lost 6 bases, with 13 bases between them. The CDR3 totals 15 residues. The genes are TRBV5-1 and TRBJ2-1; D is perhaps TRBD2 (7 bases). The sample was PBMCs, taken around atezolizumab (anti-PD-L1) treatment. The sequence was obtained from a man between 60 and 75 years old with urothelial cancer. The CDR3 region is CASSLARGAVNEQFF. The CDR3 DNA is TGCGCCAGCAGCTTGGCACGGGGGGCGGTCAATGAGCAGTTCTTC.